Below are 7 T cell receptor beta chains sequenced from a single sample in a study of cytotoxic CD8 clonotypes in ibrutinib-treated CLL. The table came from immunoSEQ multiplex PCR; TCRdb's copy has only in-frame clones and leaves some out. Seen here are some 200,000 clones, more than 75% observed once, and the top ten hold over 9.5%. Material: PBMCs, obtained after 12 months of ibrutinib treatment. These receptors originate from a human donor with chronic lymphocytic leukemia.

The chain links TRBV14 to TRBJ2-1; D is unresolved. V was pared by 3 bases and J by 2 bases, with 8 bases between. Germline V gene sequence: CDR1 SGHDN, CDR2 FVKESK. The CDR3 is made up of 14 amino acids. The CDR3: CASSHLAPYNEQFF. As DNA, the CDR3 is TGTGCCAGCAGCCATTTAGCCCCCTACAATGAGCAGTTCTTC.

The chain links TRBV5-1 to TRBJ2-7; 7 bases are a match to TRBD2. CDR1 is SGHRS, CDR2 YFSETQ, per germline. This CDR3 spans 13 amino acids. V was clipped by 4 bases and J by 3 bases; unmatched bases: 4. The CDR3 DNA is TGCGCCAGCAGCCCGGGGGGATTCTACGAGCAGTACTTC. This sequence encodes CASSPGGFYEQYF.

This clone was detected once. V and J are TRBV19 and TRBJ1-2, with 7 bases lining up with TRBD1. CDR3 length equals 13 residues. V lost 9 bases and J lost 4; bases outside the gene matches: 8. Germline V lookup: CDR1 LNHDA, CDR2 SQIVND (reference sequence). In DNA form, the CDR3 reads TGTGCCAGCCGGGACAGACAATTCTATGGCTACACCTTC. Translating gives CASRDRQFYGYTF.

The chain recombines TRBV5-5 with TRBJ2-6, with D maybe TRBD2 (7 bases). The ends were cut back, 9 bases at V and 0 bases at J, with 19 bases in the middle. The CDR3 is made up of 17 amino acids. Germline V gene data show CDR1 as SGHKS and CDR2 as YYEKEE (reference sequence). CDR3 bases: TGTGCCACCAAGCTTGGGGGGGGCCCCTCTGGGGCCAACGTCCTGACTTTC. It encodes CATKLGGGPSGANVLTF.

The gene calls are TRBV19 and TRBJ1-1, with D uncertain. The V and J ends lost 3 bases and 5 bases respectively, with 16 bases between them. This CDR3 spans 15 amino acids. The germline V gene encodes CDR1 LNHDA and CDR2 SQIVND (reference sequence). CDR3 DNA: TGTGCCAGTAGTATTAGGCCGGCCCTGGGGACTGAAGCTTTCTTT. It translates to CASSIRPALGTEAFF.

The chain joins TRBV10-3 to TRBJ2-5; D may be TRBD2 (5 bases). V was trimmed by 6 bases and J by 5 bases, leaving 16 bases between them. The CDR3 consists of 14 residues. CDR1 ENHRY and CDR2 SYGVKD come from the germline V gene. The CDR3 is CAISPDGGRETQYF. CDR3 DNA: TGTGCCATCAGCCCCGACGGCGGGCGGGAGACCCAGTACTTC.

This rearrangement joins TRBV19 to TRBJ1-5; D remains ambiguous. The CDR3 extends over 13 amino acids. V was cut by 5 bases and J by 6 bases, with 11 bases left in between. CDR1 is LNHDA and CDR2 is SQIVND in the germline V gene (reference sequence). CDR3 sequence (DNA): TGTGCCAGTAGTGCGGAATCGGCTCAGCCCCAGCATTTT. It is translated as CASSAESAQPQHF.